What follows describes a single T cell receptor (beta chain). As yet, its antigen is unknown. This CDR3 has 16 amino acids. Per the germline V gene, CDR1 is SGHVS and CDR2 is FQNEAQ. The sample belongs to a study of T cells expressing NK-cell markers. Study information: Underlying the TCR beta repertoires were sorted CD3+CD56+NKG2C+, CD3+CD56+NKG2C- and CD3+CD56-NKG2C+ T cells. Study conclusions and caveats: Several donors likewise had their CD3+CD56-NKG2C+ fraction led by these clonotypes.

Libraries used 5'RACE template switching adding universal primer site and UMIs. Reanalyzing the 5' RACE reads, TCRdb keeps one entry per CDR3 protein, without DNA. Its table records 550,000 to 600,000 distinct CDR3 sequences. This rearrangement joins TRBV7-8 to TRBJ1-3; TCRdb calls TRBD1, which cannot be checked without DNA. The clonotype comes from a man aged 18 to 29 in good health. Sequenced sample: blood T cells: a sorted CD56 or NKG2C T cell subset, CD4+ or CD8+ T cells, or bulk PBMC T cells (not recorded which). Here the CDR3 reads CASSLGRVPLSFTIYF.